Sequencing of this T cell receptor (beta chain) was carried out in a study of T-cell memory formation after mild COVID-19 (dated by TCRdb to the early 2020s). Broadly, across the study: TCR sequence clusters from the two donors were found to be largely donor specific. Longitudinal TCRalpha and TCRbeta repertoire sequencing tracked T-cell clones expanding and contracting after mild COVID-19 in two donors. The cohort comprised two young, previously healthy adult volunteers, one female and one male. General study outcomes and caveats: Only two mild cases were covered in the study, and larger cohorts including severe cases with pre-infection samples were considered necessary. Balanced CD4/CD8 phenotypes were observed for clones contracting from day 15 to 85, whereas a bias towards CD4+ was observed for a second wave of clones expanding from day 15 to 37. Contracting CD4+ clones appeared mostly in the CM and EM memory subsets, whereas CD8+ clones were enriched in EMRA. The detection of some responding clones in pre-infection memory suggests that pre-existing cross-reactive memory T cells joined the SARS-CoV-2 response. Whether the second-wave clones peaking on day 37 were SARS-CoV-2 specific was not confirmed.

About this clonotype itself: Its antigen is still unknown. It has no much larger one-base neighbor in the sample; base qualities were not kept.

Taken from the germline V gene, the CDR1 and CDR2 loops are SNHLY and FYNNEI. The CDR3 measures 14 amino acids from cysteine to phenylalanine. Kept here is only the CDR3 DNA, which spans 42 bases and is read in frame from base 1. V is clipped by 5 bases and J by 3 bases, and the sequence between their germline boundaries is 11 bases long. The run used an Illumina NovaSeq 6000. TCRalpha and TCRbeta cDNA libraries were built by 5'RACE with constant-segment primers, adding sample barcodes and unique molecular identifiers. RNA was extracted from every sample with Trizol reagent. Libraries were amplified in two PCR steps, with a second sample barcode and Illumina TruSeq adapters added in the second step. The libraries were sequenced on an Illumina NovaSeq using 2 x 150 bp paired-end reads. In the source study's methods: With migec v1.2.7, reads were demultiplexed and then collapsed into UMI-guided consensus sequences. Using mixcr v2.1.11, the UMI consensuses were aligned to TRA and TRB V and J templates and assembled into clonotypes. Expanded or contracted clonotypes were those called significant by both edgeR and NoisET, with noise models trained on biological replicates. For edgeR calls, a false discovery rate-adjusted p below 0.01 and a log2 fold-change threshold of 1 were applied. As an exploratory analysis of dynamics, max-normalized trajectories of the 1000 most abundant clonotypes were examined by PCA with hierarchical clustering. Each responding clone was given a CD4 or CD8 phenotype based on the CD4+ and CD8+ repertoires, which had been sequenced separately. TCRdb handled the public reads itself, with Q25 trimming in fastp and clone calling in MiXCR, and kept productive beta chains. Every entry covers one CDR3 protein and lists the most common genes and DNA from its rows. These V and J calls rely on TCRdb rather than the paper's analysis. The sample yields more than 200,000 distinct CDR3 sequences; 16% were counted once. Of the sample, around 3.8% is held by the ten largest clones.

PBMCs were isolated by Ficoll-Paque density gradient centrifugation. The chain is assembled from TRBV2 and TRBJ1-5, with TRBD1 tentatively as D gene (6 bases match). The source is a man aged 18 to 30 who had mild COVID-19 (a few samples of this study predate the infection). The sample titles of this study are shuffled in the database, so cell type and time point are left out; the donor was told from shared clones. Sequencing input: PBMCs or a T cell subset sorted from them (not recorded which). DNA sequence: TGTGCCAGCAGTAGAGACAGGACCAATCAGCCCCAGCATTTT. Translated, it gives CASSRDRTNQPQHF.